Detailed here is one T cell receptor beta chain. What it binds is not known. The data were taken from a study of regulatory T cells in long-lasting Graves disease. Points from the study as a whole: Only a small sample size was used, which may have cut accuracy. Patients with persistent disease shared fewer than 3,500 public clonotypes, outpacing the approximately 920 shared by new patients.

Assembly of TCR beta libraries relied on iRepertoire HTBI primers together with Arm-PCR of CDR3 regions. TCRdb passed the multiplex PCR reads through MiXCR, listing each CDR3 protein once. The data contain hundreds of thousands of distinct CDR3 sequences, roughly a fifth of them singletons. Sample time point: persistent/refractory GD, antithyroid drugs over 5 years with positive TRAb. PBMC-derived RNA was used for the TCR library. Under American Thyroid Association guidelines, Graves' disease was diagnosed. An endocrinology unit in Xi'an, China, supplied the patients. V lost 6 bases and J lost 8; bases outside the gene matches: 11. Germline V gene sequence: CDR1 DFQATT, CDR2 SNEGSKA (reference sequence). The CDR3 has 13 residues.

The V gene is TRBV20-1, the J gene TRBJ1-1, with 8 bases matching TRBD1. The sample here was peripheral blood mononuclear cells (PBMCs), taken when the disease was refractory, from a patient treated with antithyroid drugs. The receptor's source is a female donor with Graves disease. CDR3 coding DNA: TGCAGTGCCGCAGGGGGCGCCCGCCTGGAAGCTTTCTTT. Protein sequence: CSAAGGARLEAFF.